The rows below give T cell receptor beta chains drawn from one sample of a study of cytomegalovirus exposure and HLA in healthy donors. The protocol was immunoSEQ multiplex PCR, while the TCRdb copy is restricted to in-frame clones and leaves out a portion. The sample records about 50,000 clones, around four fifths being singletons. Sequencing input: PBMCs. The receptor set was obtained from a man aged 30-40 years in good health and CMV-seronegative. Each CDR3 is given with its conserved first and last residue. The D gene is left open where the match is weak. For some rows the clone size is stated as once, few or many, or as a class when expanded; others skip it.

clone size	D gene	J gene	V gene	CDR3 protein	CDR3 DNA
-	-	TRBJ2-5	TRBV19	CASSQPRGTQYF	TGTGCCAGTAGCCAACCCCGGGGGACCCAGTACTTC
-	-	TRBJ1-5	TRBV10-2	CASSDPSSNQPQHF	TGCGCCAGCAGTGACCCCAGTAGCAATCAGCCCCAGCATTTT
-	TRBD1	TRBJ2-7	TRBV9	CASSANRGNSYEQYF	TGTGCCAGCAGCGCTAACAGGGGCAACTCCTACGAGCAGTACTTC
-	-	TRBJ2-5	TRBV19	CASSRRVNQWETQYF	TGTGCCAGTAGTCGTCGGGTTAACCAATGGGAGACCCAGTACTTC
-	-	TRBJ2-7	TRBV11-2	CASSLAGEGYEQYF	TGTGCCAGCAGCTTAGCGGGAGAAGGGTACGAGCAGTACTTC
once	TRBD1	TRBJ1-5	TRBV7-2	CASSLGSDRGLRGQPQHF	TGTGCCAGCAGCTTAGGGTCGGACAGGGGGCTGAGGGGTCAGCCCCAGCATTTT
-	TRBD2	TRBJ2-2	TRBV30	CAWRSGGGSNTGELFF	TGTGCCTGGAGGTCGGGGGGGGGATCGAACACCGGGGAGCTGTTTTTT
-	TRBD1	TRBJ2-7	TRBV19	CASSSPGQTYEQYF	TGTGCCAGTAGTAGTCCGGGACAGACCTACGAGCAGTACTTC
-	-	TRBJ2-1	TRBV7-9	CASSLGSLAAAGPYNEQFF	TGTGCCAGCAGCTTAGGGAGCCTGGCCGCGGCAGGGCCCTACAATGAGCAGTTCTTC
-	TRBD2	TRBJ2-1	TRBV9	CASSAGGRPYNEQFF	TGTGCCAGCAGCGCAGGCGGGAGGCCCTACAATGAGCAGTTCTTC
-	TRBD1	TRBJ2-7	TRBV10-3	CAIRTGTGTYEQYF	TGTGCCATCAGGACCGGGACAGGGACCTACGAGCAGTACTTC
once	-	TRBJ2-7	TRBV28	CASSRSNTDEQYF	TGTGCCAGCAGTCGGTCTAATACCGACGAGCAGTACTTC
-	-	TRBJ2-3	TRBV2	CASSGQETDTQYF	TGTGCCAGCAGTGGTCAGGAAACAGATACGCAGTATTTT
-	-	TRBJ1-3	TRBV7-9	CASSFYSGGNTIYF	TGTGCCAGCAGCTTTTATAGTGGTGGAAACACCATATATTTT
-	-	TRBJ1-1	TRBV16	CASSQSGTRNTEAFF	TGTGCCAGCAGCCAATCGGGCACGAGGAACACTGAAGCTTTCTTT
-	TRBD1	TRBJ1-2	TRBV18	CASSLYRGTEYGYTF	TGTGCCAGCTCACTTTACCGCGGGACAGAATATGGCTACACCTTC
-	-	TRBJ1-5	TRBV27	CASSPGHSNQPQHF	TGTGCCAGCAGTCCCGGTCATAGCAATCAGCCCCAGCATTTT
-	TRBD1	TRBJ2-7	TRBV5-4	CASSTPTGEYEQYF	TGTGCCAGCAGCACACCGACAGGGGAGTACGAGCAGTACTTC
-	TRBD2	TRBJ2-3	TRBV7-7	CASSLGASGVTDTQYF	TGTGCTAGCAGCTTAGGGGCTAGCGGCGTCACAGATACGCAGTATTTT
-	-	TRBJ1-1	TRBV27	CASRMQGRNTEAFF	TGTGCCAGCAGGATGCAGGGAAGGAACACTGAAGCTTTCTTT
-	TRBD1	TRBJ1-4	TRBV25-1	CASTGQAGEKLFF	TGTGCCAGCACTGGACAGGCAGGGGAAAAACTGTTTTTT
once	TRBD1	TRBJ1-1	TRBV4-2	CASSQVQGQGRRAFF	TGTGCCAGCAGCCAAGTTCAGGGACAGGGCAGGCGAGCTTTCTTT
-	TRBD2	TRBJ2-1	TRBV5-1	CASRFIAGGSDEQFF	TGCGCCAGCAGGTTTATAGCGGGAGGGTCGGATGAGCAGTTCTTC
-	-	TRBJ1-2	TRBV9	CASSVANEWAAINYGYTF	TGTGCCAGCAGCGTAGCGAATGAGTGGGCAGCTATTAACTATGGCTACACCTTC
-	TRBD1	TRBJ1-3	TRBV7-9	CASSFGQGISGNTIYF	TGTGCCAGCAGCTTCGGACAGGGGATCTCTGGAAACACCATATATTTT
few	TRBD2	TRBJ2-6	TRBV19	CASSIPGGSGANVLTF	TGTGCCAGTAGTATCCCCGGGGGGTCTGGGGCCAACGTCCTGACTTTC
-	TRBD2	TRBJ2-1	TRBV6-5	CASRLLAGAYNEQFF	TGTGCCAGCAGGCTACTAGCGGGAGCCTACAATGAGCAGTTCTTC